Shown below are 2 T cell receptor beta chains from a single sample sequenced in a study of cytomegalovirus exposure and HLA in healthy donors. This PCR relied on a set of 60 Vbeta primers and 13 Jbeta primers. Here immunoSEQ multiplex PCR was the method, and the copy in TCRdb shows in-frame clones only, minus some. The table lists about 180,000 clones, approximately 82% of them singletons. Input material: PBMCs. These receptors came from a woman aged 25 to 39 in good health and CMV-seronegative.

The rearrangement links TRBV7-2 to TRBJ2-7, with TRBD2 as a possible D gene (6 bases). V was trimmed by 1 base and J by 3 bases, leaving 10 bases between them. The CDR3 is 14 amino acids. Germline V gene data show CDR1 as SGHTA and CDR2 as FQGNSA. CDR3 in DNA: TGTGCCAGCAGCTTAGGTCTGGGGGGCTACGAGCAGTACTTC. It is translated as CASSLGLGGYEQYF.

This chain links TRBV5-1 with TRBJ1-1; maybe TRBD1 (5 bases). The ends were cut back, 2 bases at V and 8 bases at J, with 10 bases in the middle. The CDR3 runs 12 residues. The germline V gene has CDR1 SGHRS and CDR2 YFSETQ. In nucleotides, the CDR3 is TGCGCCAGCAGCTTTAGTTCAGGGGAAGCTTTCTTT. Amino acid sequence: CASSFSSGEAFF.